This T cell receptor (beta chain) was profiled in a study of cytomegalovirus exposure and HLA in healthy donors. The primer mix had 60 Vbeta and 13 Jbeta primers. Produced via immunoSEQ multiplex PCR; TCRdb's table is partial and in-frame only. This sample has fewer than 200,000 clones, with 75% to 85% found just once. Findings and caveats of the study: Segments of the TCR beta V type were, in most cases, productive about 87% or about 30% of the time in an earlier analysis. Available immune exposure information covered CMV serostatus only. Presence/absence results assume similar sequencing depth per donor, which may not hold.

With regard to this clone: Its specificity is not known.

The material sequenced was PBMCs. This receptor was identified in a woman between 18 and 29 years old in good health and CMV-seropositive.

Written as DNA, the CDR3 is TGTGCCAGCAGGTGGCCGGGACTAGCGGGGGGAACAGATACGCAGTATTTT. Its protein product is CASRWPGLAGGTDTQYF. The J gene is TRBJ2-3, the V gene TRBV7-2, with 15 bases identical to TRBD2. This CDR3 region has 17 residues. The trim removed 6 bases at V and 3 bases at J, leaving 7 bases unmatched. Germline V gene data show CDR1 as SGHTA and CDR2 as FQGNSA.